The source of this T cell receptor beta chain is a study of blood T cell repertoires in COVID-19. Original data processing: Amplification with reference gene primers provided the estimates of nucleated cell counts. Using immunoSEQ multiplex PCR, the repertoire was profiled, and TCRdb retains in-frame clones only, with some absent. V and J calls and clone size are copied from that table; D and trimming were computed from the DNA. The data contain approximately 130,000 clones, more than 75% of them singletons. Germline-derived CDR1 and CDR2 are SGHTA and FQGNSA. V shed 6 bases and J shed 1 base, with 17 bases lying between them. CDR3 size: 16 residues.

The rearrangement joins TRBV7-2 to TRBJ2-3, with D possibly matching TRBD2 (6 bases). The clonotype was recovered from a woman aged 50 to 60 who had recovered from COVID-19. The sample comprised peripheral blood. This CDR3 reads CASRRAGLGRTDTQYF. The CDR3 bases are TGTGCCAGCAGGAGAGCGGGCCTCGGCCGCACAGATACGCAGTATTTT. Based on the CDR3 plus reference TRBV7-2 and TRBJ2-3, the full variable domain is GAGVSQSPSNKVTEKGKDVELRCDPISGHTALYWYRQSLGQGLEFLIYFQGNSAPDKSGLPSDRFSAERTGGSVSTLTIQRTQQEDSAVYLCASRRAGLGRTDTQYFGPGTRLTVL.